This passage covers 6 T cell receptor beta chains from one sample sequenced in a study of CD8 T cells in ankylosing spondylitis. Findings and caveats of the study: Blood of patients with ankylosing spondylitis appeared to be characterized by a TCR beta motif of about eight highly homologous variants.

No antigens are known for them. Via MiXCR, TCRdb re-called the 5' RACE reads, giving one row per CDR3 protein. The table lists a few hundred thousand distinct CDR3 sequences, about 20% of them singletons, with around 17% in the top ten. Sequencing was done on a sample of blood, either unsorted or a sorted T cell fraction (not recorded which). The receptors were gathered from a male donor with ankylosing spondylitis.

This sequence joins TRBV5-1 and TRBJ1-3, with 7 bases fitting TRBD1. The CDR3 totals 14 residues. V lost 4 bases and J lost 11; bases outside the gene matches: 12. Germline assignment: CDR1 SGHRS and CDR2 YFSETQ. This chain's CDR3 is CASSPGQVETAIYF. CDR3 sequence (DNA): TGCGCCAGCAGCCCCGGACAGGTGGAAACCGCCATATATTTT.

The J gene is TRBJ2-1, the V gene TRBV30, with D perhaps being TRBD1 or TRBD2 (5 bases each). CDR3 size: 13 residues. Deletions cut 2 bases from V and 9 bases from J, with 14 bases between. Germline V gene sequence: CDR1 GTSNPN, CDR2 SVGIG (reference sequence). The CDR3 reads CAWSPRGSGEQFF. The CDR3 coding sequence is TGTGCCTGGAGTCCGAGGGGCTCGGGTGAGCAGTTCTTC.

The chain employs TRBV20-1 and TRBJ2-7; D perhaps matches TRBD2 (6 bases). Germline-derived CDR1 and CDR2 are DFQATT and SNEGSKA (reference sequence). Trimming shortened V by 5 bases and J by 4 bases, and 18 bases separated the two germline ends. CDR3 length equals 14 residues. The CDR3 here is CSALSTDGGYEQYF. The CDR3 nucleotides read TGCAGTGCTCTATCGACGGACGGAGGGTACGAGCAGTACTTC.

This clonotype was detected only a few times. V usage is TRBV18 and J usage is TRBJ2-3, with D uncertain. The V gene lost 0 bases and the J gene lost 3 bases, with 7 bases spanning the gap. Germline V gene data show CDR1 as KGHSH and CDR2 as LQKENI. The CDR3 loop spans 14 amino acids. The CDR3 is CASSPPAETDTQYF. For the CDR3, the DNA is TGTGCCAGCTCACCACCGGCGGAAACAGATACGCAGTATTTT.

This clonotype showed up just a few times. The V and J genes are TRBV4-1 and TRBJ2-5, with D possibly TRBD1 on 6 matching bases. From germline, CDR1 is MGHRA and CDR2 YSYEKL. The CDR3 has 14 amino acids. V was cut by 0 bases and J by 5 bases, with 10 bases left in between. The CDR3 reads CASSQDGRGETQYF. The CDR3 nucleotides are TGCGCCAGCAGCCAAGATGGCAGGGGCGAGACCCAGTACTTC.

V usage is TRBV5-1 and J usage is TRBJ1-1, with 8 bases matching TRBD1. The CDR3 runs to 13 residues. Trimming took 6 bases from V and 1 from J; bases not matched to a gene: 2. In germline, CDR1 is SGHRS, CDR2 YFSETQ. CDR3: CASKDRANTEAFF. CDR3 bases: TGCGCCAGCAAGGACAGGGCGAACACTGAAGCTTTCTTT.